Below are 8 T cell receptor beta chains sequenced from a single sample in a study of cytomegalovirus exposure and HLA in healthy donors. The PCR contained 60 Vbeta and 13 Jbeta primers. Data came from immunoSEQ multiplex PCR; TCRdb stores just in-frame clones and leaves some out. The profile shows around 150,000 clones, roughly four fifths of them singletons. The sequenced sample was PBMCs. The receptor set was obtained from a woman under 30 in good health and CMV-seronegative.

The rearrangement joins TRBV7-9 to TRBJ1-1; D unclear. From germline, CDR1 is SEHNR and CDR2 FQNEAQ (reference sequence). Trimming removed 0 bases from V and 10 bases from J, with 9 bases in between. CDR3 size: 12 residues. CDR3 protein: CASSLAHHGAFF. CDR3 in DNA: TGTGCCAGCAGCTTAGCGCATCACGGAGCTTTCTTT.

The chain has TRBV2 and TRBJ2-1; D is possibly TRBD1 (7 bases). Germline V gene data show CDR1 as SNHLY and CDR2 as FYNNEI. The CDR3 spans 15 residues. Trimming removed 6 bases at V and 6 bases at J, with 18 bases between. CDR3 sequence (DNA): TGTGCCAGCAGAGGACAGGCCCCGGAGGGCAATGAGCAGTTCTTC. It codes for CASRGQAPEGNEQFF.

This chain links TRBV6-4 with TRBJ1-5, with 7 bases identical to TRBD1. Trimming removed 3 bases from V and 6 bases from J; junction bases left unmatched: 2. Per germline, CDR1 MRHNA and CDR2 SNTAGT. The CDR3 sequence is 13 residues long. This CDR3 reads CASSETGSQPQHF. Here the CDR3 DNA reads TGTGCCAGCAGTGAGACAGGGAGTCAGCCCCAGCATTTT.

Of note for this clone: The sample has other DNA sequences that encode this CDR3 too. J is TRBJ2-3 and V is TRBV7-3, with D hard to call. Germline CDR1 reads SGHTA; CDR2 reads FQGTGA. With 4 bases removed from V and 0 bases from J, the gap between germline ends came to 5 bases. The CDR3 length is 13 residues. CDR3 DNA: TGTGCCAGCAGCTCGACTAGCACAGATACGCAGTATTTT. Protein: CASSSTSTDTQYF.

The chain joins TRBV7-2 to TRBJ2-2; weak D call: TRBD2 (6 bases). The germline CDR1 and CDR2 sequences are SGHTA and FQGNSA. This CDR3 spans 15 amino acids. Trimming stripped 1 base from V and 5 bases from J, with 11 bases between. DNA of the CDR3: TGTGCCAGCAGCTTAGGGGTCCTAGCGACCGGGGAGCTGTTTTTT. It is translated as CASSLGVLATGELFF. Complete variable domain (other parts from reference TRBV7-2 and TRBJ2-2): GAGVSQSPSNKVTEKGKDVELRCDPISGHTALYWYRQSLGQGLEFLIYFQGNSAPDKSGLPSDRFSAERTGGSVSTLTIQRTQQEDSAVYLCASSLGVLATGELFFGEGSRLTVL.

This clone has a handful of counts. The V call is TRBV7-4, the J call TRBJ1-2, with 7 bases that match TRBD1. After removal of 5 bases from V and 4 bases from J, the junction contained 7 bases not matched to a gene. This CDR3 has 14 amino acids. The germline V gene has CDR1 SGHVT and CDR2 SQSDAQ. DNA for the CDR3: TGTGCCAGCAGCCTTCGGGACAGCATCTATGGCTACACCTTC. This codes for CASSLRDSIYGYTF.

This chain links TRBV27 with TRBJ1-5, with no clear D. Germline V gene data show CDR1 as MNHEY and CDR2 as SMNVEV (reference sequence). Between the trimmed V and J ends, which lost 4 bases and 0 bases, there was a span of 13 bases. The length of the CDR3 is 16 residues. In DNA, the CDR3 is TGTGCCAGCAGTTCGGGAAGTCGGGGTAGCAATCAGCCCCAGCATTTT. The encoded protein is CASSSGSRGSNQPQHF.

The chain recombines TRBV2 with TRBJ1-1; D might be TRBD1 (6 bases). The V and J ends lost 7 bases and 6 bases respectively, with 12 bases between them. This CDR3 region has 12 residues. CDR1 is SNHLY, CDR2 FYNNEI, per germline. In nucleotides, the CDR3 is TGTGCCAGCACCGTACAGGGTGCTGAAGCTTTCTTT. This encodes CASTVQGAEAFF.